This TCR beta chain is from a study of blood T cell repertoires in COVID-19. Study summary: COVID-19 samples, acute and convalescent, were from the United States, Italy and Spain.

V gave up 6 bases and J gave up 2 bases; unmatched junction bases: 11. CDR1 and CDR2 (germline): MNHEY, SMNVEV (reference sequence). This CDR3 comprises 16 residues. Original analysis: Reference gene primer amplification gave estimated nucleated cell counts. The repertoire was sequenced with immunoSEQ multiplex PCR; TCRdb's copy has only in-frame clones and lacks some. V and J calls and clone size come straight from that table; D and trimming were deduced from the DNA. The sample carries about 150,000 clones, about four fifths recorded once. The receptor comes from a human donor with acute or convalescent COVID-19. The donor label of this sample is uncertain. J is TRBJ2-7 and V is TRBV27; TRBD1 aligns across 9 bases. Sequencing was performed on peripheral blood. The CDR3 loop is CASRGRRTGAPYEQYF. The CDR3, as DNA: TGTGCCAGCAGGGGCAGACGGACAGGGGCCCCCTACGAGCAGTACTTC.